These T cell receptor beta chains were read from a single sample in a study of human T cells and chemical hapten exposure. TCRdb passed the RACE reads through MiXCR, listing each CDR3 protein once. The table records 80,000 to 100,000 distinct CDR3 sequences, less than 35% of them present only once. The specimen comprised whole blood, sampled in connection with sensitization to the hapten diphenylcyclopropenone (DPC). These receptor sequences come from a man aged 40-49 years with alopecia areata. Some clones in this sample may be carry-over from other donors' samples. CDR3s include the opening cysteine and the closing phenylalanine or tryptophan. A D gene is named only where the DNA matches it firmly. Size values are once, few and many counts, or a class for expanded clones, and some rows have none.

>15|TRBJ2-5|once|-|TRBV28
CASSSEDGRRETQYF
TGTGCCAGCAGCTCAGAGGACGGGCGCAGGGAGACCCAGTACTTC
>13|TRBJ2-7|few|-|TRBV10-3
CAITRDGSYEQYF
TGTGCCATCACCAGGGACGGCTCCTACGAGCAGTACTTC
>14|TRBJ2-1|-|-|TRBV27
CASWVSASYNEQFF
TGTGCCAGCTGGGTGTCCGCATCCTACAATGAGCAGTTCTTC
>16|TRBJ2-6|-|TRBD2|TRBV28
CASSSSGISGANVLTF
TGTGCCAGCAGTTCTAGCGGGATCTCTGGGGCCAACGTCCTGACTTTC
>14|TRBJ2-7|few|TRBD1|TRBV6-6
CASQGDRGTYEQYF
TGTGCCAGCCAAGGGGACAGGGGGACCTACGAGCAGTACTTC
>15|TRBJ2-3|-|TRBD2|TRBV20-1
CSARTSGRGPDTQYF
TGCAGTGCTAGGACTAGCGGGAGGGGGCCAGATACGCAGTATTTT
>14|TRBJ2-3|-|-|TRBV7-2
CASSLGIGSHTQYF
TGTGCCAGCAGCTTAGGTATAGGCTCGCATACGCAGTATTTT
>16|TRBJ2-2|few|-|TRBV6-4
CASSSGGFANTGELFF
TGTGCCAGCTCATCGGGGGGCTTTGCGAACACCGGGGAGCTGTTTTTT
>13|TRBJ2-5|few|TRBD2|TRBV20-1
CSTYSGRQETQYF
TGCAGCACCTATAGCGGGAGGCAAGAGACCCAGTACTTC
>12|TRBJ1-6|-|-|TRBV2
CASREDRSPLHF
TGTGCCAGCAGGGAAGACAGGTCACCCCTCCACTTT
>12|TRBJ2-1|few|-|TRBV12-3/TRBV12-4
CASSPVRNEQFF
TGTGCCAGCTCTCCAGTGAGGAATGAGCAGTTCTTC
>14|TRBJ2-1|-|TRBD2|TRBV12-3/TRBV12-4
CATTAGGPYNEQFF
TGTGCCACCACGGCGGGGGGGCCCTACAATGAGCAGTTCTTC
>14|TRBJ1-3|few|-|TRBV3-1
CASRIEGSGNTIYF
TGTGCCAGCAGGATCGAGGGGTCTGGAAACACCATATATTTT
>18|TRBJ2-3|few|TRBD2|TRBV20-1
CSARVGPPSGVHTDTQYF
TGCAGTGCTAGAGTCGGTCCTCCTAGCGGAGTTCACACAGATACGCAGTATTTT
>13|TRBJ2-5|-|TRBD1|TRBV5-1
CASSRQGQETQYF
TGCGCCAGCAGCCGACAGGGGCAAGAGACCCAGTACTTC
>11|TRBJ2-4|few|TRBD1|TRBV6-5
CASRQGANQYF
TGTGCCAGCCGACAGGGGGCTAATCAGTACTTC
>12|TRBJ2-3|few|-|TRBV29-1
CSVVGAADTQYF
TGCAGCGTTGTAGGGGCCGCAGATACGCAGTATTTT
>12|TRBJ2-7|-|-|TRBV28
CASRSAPNEQYF
TGTGCCAGCAGGAGTGCTCCCAACGAGCAGTACTTC
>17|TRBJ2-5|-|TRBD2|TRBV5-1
CASSLASGGLYQETQYF
TGCGCCAGCAGCTTGGCGTCGGGAGGGCTCTACCAAGAGACCCAGTACTTC
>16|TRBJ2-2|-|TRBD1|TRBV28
CASLIGGQGSTGELFF
TGTGCCAGTCTAATTGGGGGACAGGGGAGCACCGGGGAGCTGTTTTTT
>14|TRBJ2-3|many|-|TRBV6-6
CASSLGGRTDTQYF
TGTGCCAGCAGTTTAGGGGGACGCACAGATACGCAGTATTTT
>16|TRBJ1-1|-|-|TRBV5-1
CASSLERGLGRTGAFF
TGCGCCAGCAGCTTGGAACGAGGTCTAGGGAGGACCGGGGCTTTCTTT
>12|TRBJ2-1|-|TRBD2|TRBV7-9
CASSPAGDEQFF
TGTGCCAGCAGCCCAGCGGGGGATGAGCAGTTCTTC
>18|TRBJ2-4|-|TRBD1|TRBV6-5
CASTWDSQGPAGFNIQYF
TGTGCCAGCACTTGGGATTCACAGGGGCCAGCAGGGTTTAACATTCAGTACTTC
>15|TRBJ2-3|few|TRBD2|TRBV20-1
CSAARAGARTDTQYF
TGCAGTGCTGCCAGAGCGGGAGCTCGGACAGATACGCAGTATTTT
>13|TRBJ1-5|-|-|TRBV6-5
CASSRQLHQPQHF
TGTGCCAGCAGTCGACAGTTGCATCAGCCCCAGCATTTT
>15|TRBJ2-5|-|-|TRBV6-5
CASSYSPGQLETQYF
TGTGCCAGCAGTTACTCGCCCGGACAGCTGGAGACCCAGTACTTC
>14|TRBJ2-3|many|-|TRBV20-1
CSANTFGGTDTQYF
TGCAGTGCTAATACGTTCGGGGGCACAGATACGCAGTATTTT
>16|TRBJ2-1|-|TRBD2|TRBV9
CARSSLGLAAYNEQFF
TGTGCCAGGAGCTCCCTAGGACTAGCGGCTTACAATGAGCAGTTCTTC
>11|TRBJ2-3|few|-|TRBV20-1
CSASQADTQYF
TGCAGTGCTAGCCAAGCAGATACGCAGTATTTT
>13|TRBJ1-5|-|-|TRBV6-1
CASRIREGQPQHF
TGTGCCAGCAGAATCCGGGAGGGACAGCCCCAGCATTTT
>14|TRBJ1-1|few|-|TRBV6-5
CASSLTVMNTEAFF
TGTGCCAGCAGCTTGACAGTTATGAACACTGAAGCTTTCTTT
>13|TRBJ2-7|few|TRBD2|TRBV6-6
CASRRTSPGEQYF
TGTGCCAGCAGGCGGACTAGTCCCGGCGAGCAGTACTTC
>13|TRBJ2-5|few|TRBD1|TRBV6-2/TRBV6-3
CASMRGPGETQYF
TGTGCCAGCATGAGGGGGCCCGGAGAGACCCAGTACTTC
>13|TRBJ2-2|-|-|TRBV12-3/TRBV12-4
CASSPLGPGELFF
TGTGCCAGCAGTCCCCTCGGGCCCGGGGAGCTGTTTTTT
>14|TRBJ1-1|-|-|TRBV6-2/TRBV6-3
CASSYSSWASEAFF
TGTGCCAGCAGTTACTCGAGTTGGGCTTCTGAAGCTTTCTTT
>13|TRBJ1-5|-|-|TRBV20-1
CSASGLENQPQHF
TGCAGTGCTAGTGGACTGGAAAATCAGCCCCAGCATTTT